This is a list of T cell receptor beta chains from one sample in a study of CD8 T cells in Susac syndrome. In TCRdb, the immunoSEQ multiplex PCR reads were re-called with MiXCR into one record per CDR3 protein. The table lists roughly 200,000 distinct CDR3 sequences, 90% to 95% of them singletons, with approximately 0.086% in the top ten. Sample: CD4+ T cells from PBMCs. Source of these receptors: a human donor with Susac syndrome. Both conserved end residues are part of each CDR3.

v_call: TRBV27; cdr3_aa: CASRGLDTGELFF
v_call: TRBV2; cdr3_aa: CASNLGQAPNQPQHF
v_call: TRBV6-1; cdr3_aa: CASRTGDVEEKLFF
v_call: TRBV24-1; cdr3_aa: CATSEDSGTDTQYF
v_call: TRBV5-1; cdr3_aa: CASSLQGASGEQYF
v_call: TRBV15; cdr3_aa: CATSSVQRVYNEQFF
v_call: TRBV30; cdr3_aa: CAWSGRLTGRDEQFF
v_call: TRBV6-5; cdr3_aa: CASSYLFGAGTSLTEQYF
v_call: TRBV2; cdr3_aa: CASSRVDSNQPQHF
v_call: TRBV28; cdr3_aa: CASSLGQSYNEQFF
v_call: TRBV3-1; cdr3_aa: CASSQAAEKLFF
v_call: TRBV5-1; cdr3_aa: CASSSQGEGAEAFF
v_call: TRBV7-9; cdr3_aa: CASSLRPSLVQYF
v_call: TRBV6-2/TRBV6-3; cdr3_aa: CASSYSWDSTGELFF
v_call: TRBV29-1; cdr3_aa: CSVEDRGRGYTEAFF
v_call: TRBV12-3/TRBV12-4; cdr3_aa: CASSSTSNGYGYTF
v_call: TRBV7-9; cdr3_aa: CASSLDRTGAEQYF